Sequencing of this T cell receptor beta chain was carried out in a study of T cells in Graves' hyperthyroidism and ophthalmopathy. Study at large: It was at initial diagnosis, before any treatment, that peripheral blood was collected.

TCR beta CDR3 regions were amplified from RNA. In the first-round RT-PCR of the TCR CDR3, the HTBI primer set was used. From the multiplex PCR reads, TCRdb called clonotypes with MiXCR, one entry per CDR3 protein. The sample holds 94,000 or so distinct CDR3 sequences, roughly half seen once. Hyperthyroidism was newly diagnosed in patients aged 18 to 65 (duration under 2 months). V was pared by 5 bases and J by 3 bases, with 8 bases between. The CDR3 is 12 residues long. CDR1 is SGHTA and CDR2 is FQGNSA in the germline V gene. This clonotype was counted ten times or more. This clonotype was sampled from a woman in her thirties or forties with Graves' hyperthyroidism. This sequence joins TRBV7-2 and TRBJ2-7; no firm D call. Sequencing input: blood. The CDR3 loop is CASSPTLYEQYF. The CDR3 DNA reads TGTGCCAGCAGCCCAACTCTCTACGAGCAGTACTTC.